A selection of T cell receptor beta chains follows, all from one sample in a study of shared clonotypes between healthy human individuals. Using immunoSEQ multiplex PCR, the repertoire was profiled, and TCRdb retains in-frame clones only, with some absent. This sample has 450,000 or so clones; around 77% occur once, and the top ten carry approximately 12%. The source material was PBMCs. These receptors originate from a woman between 35 and 50 years old in good health. Some clones in this sample may be carry-over from other donors' samples. Each CDR3 is given with its conserved first and last residue.

TRBV7-2	TRBJ1-2	CASSLGTGAAYGYTF
TRBV15	TRBJ2-7	CATGTDYEQYF
TRBV20-1	TRBJ2-1	CSARPFNEQFF
TRBV9	TRBJ2-1	CASSVAGGRVVSYNEQFF
TRBV4-1	TRBJ2-1	CASSQRRGEQFF
TRBV14	TRBJ2-1	CASSQVGNGRLLYNEQFF
TRBV28	TRBJ2-7	CASRGTGSYEQYF
TRBV7-3	TRBJ2-1	CASSPRFSGSNEQFF
TRBV7-2	TRBJ2-3	CASSSGLAGGTDSTDTQYF
TRBV6-6	TRBJ2-7	CASSRDSTADYEQYF
TRBV6-5	TRBJ2-7	CASNQGARQYF
TRBV21-1	TRBJ2-1	CAQVPQDSYNEQFF
TRBV30	TRBJ2-5	CAWSVRARRETQYF
TRBV5-5	TRBJ1-1	CASSPGGPNTEAFF
TRBV15	TRBJ2-3	CATSRDRENTDTQYF
TRBV7-8	TRBJ1-2	CASSLAHGSNGGYTF
TRBV4-1	TRBJ2-5	CASSQMGQGKETQYF
TRBV7-9	TRBJ2-7	CASSVPTWEVPYEQYF
TRBV29-1	TRBJ2-1	CSVARDHYNEQFF
TRBV7-9	TRBJ2-1	CASSLIAGSMDEQFF
TRBV28	TRBJ2-6	CASSLSSGANVLTF
TRBV7-3	TRBJ2-7	CASSLQAGVGYEQYF
TRBV11-2	TRBJ1-2	CTSSSGAGYGYTF
TRBV6-6	TRBJ1-4	CASSAGGDEKLFF
TRBV11-2	TRBJ2-2	CASSPGPNTGELFF
TRBV19	TRBJ2-2	CASTVTSGAGELFF
TRBV28	TRBJ2-7	CASSPLRSGSTYEQYF
TRBV5-4	TRBJ1-1	CASSFGDRNTEAFF
TRBV28	TRBJ1-1	CASSQGMDTEAFF
TRBV28	TRBJ1-5	CASTIAVQGYQPQHF
TRBV21-1	TRBJ2-7	CASSAGQDVYEQYF
TRBV27	TRBJ2-7	CASRDTGLSSYEQYF
TRBV7-3	TRBJ2-5	CASSSAGGPETQYF
TRBV7-2	TRBJ2-1	CATQVYNEQFF
TRBV29-1	TRBJ2-3	CSVEDPQDSGRKPDTQYF
TRBV7-8	NA	CASSPRTSDLGEQYF
TRBV2	TRBJ2-2	CASNGETANTGELFF
TRBV4-1	TRBJ2-7	CASSQGQGILLYEQYF
TRBV6-1	TRBJ2-3	CASSEDGRTDTQYF
TRBV19	TRBJ2-7	CASSMKRDRYEQYF
TRBV11-1	TRBJ2-5	CASSYGGHQETQYF